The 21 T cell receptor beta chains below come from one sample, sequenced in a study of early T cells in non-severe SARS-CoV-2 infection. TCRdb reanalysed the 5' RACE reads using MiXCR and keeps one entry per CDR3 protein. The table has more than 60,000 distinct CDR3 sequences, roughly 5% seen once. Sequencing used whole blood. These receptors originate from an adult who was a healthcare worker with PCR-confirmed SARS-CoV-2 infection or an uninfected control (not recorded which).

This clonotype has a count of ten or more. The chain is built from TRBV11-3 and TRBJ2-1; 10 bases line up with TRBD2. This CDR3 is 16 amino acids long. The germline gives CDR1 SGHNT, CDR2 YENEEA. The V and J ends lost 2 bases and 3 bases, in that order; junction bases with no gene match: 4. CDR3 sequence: CASSLYGTSDYNEQFF. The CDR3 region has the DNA TGTGCCAGCAGCTTATACGGGACTAGCGACTACAATGAGCAGTTCTTC.

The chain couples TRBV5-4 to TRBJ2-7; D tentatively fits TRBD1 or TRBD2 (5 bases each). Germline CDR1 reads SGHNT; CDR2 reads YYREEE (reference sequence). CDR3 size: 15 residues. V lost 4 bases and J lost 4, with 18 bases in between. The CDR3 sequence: CASSPRSGDEYEQYF. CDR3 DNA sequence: TGTGCCAGCAGCCCTCGGTCCGGGGACGAATACGAGCAGTACTTC. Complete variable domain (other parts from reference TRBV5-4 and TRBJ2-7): ETGVTQSPTHLIKTRGQQVTLRCSSQSGHNTVSWYQQALGQGPQFIFQYYREEENGRGNFPPRFSGLQFPNYSSELNVNALELDDSALYLCASSPRSGDEYEQYFGPGTRLTVT.

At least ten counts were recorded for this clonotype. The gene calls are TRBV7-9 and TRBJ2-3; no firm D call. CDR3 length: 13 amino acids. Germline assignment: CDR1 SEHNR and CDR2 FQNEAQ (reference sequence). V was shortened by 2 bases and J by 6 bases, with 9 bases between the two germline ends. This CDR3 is CASSLWERDTQYF. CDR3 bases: TGTGCCAGCAGCTTATGGGAAAGGGATACGCAGTATTTT. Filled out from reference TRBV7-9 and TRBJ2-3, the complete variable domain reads DTGVSQNPRHKITKRGQNVTFRCDPISEHNRLYWYRQTLGQGPEFLTYFQNEAQLEKSRLLSDRFSAERPKGSFSTLEIQRTEQGDSAMYLCASSLWERDTQYFGPGTRLTVL.

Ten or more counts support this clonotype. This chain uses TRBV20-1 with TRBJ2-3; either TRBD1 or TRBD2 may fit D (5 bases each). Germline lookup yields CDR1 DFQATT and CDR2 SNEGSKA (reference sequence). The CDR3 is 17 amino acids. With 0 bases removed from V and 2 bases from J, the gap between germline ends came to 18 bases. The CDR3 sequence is CSARDRGPRVYTDTQYF. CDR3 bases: TGCAGTGCTAGAGATCGGGGACCCAGGGTTTACACAGATACGCAGTATTTT.

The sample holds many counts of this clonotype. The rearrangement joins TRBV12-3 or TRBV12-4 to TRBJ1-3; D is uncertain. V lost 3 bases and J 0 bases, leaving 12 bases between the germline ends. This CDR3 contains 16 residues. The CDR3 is CASSLSGYLSGNTIYF. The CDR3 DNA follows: TGTGCCAGCAGTTTGAGCGGCTACCTCTCTGGAAACACCATATATTTT.

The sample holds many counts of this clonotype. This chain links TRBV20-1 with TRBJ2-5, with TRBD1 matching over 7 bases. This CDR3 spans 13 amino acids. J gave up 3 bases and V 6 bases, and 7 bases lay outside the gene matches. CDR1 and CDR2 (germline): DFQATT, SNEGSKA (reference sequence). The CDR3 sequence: CSARGWIEETQYF. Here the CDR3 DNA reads TGCAGTGCCAGGGGGTGGATAGAAGAGACCCAGTACTTC.

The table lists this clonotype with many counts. The CDR3 reads CASSIDSDGTDTQYF. The DNA for the CDR3 is TGTGCCAGTAGTATAGACTCGGACGGCACAGATACGCAGTATTTT. The chain couples TRBV19 to TRBJ2-3; no definite D call. V was shortened by 0 bases and J by 1 base, with 8 bases between the two germline ends. Germline V gene lookup returns CDR1 LNHDA and CDR2 SQIVND (reference sequence). The CDR3 is made up of 15 amino acids. Variable domain in full (rest from reference TRBV19 and TRBJ2-3): DGGITQSPKYLFRKEGQNVTLSCEQNLNHDAMYWYRQDPGQGLRLIYYSQIVNDFQKGDIAEGYSVSREKKESFPLTVTSAQKNPTAFYLCASSIDSDGTDTQYFGPGTRLTVL.

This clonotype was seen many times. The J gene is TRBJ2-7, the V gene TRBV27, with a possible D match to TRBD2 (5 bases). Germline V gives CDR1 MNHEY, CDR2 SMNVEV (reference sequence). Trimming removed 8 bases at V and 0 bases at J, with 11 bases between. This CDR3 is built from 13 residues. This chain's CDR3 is CASRSRGSYEQYF. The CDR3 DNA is TGTGCCAGCCGTTCCCGGGGCTCCTACGAGCAGTACTTC.

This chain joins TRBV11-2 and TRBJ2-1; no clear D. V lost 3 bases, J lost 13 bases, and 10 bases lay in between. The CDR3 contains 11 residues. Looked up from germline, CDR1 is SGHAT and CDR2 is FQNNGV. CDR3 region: CASSFGGPQFF. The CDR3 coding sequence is TGTGCCAGCAGCTTCGGTGGGCCCCAGTTCTTC.

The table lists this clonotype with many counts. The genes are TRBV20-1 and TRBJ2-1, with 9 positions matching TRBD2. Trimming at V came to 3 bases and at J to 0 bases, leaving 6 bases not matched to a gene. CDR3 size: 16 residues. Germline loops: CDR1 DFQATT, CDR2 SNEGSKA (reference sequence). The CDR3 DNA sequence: TGCAGTGCTAGCTCCCGTAGCGGGAGCTCCTACAATGAGCAGTTCTTC. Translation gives CSASSRSGSSYNEQFF.

The CDR3 DNA reads as TGCAGTGCAAAATGGGGTAGTCAGGGACTAGCGGGTTACTTTCGCACAGATACGCAGTATTTT. Its translation: CSAKWGSQGLAGYFRTDTQYF. The rearrangement uses TRBV20-1 and TRBJ2-3; 12 positions match TRBD2. This CDR3 is 21 amino acids long. Germline-derived CDR1 and CDR2 are DFQATT and SNEGSKA (reference sequence). J was trimmed by 1 base and V by 6 bases; bases with no gene match: 23.

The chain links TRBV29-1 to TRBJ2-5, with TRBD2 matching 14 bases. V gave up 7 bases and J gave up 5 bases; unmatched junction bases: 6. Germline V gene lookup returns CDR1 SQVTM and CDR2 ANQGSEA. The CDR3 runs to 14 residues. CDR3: CSGGLAGVGETQYF. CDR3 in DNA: TGCAGCGGGGGACTAGCGGGAGTCGGGGAGACCCAGTACTTC.

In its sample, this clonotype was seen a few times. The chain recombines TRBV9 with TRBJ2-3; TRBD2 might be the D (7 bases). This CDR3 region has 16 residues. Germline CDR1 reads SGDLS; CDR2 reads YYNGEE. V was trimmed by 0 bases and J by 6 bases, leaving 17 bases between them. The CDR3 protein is CASSVVMSGGPDTQYF. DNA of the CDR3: TGTGCCAGCAGCGTAGTGATGTCGGGGGGCCCCGATACGCAGTATTTT.

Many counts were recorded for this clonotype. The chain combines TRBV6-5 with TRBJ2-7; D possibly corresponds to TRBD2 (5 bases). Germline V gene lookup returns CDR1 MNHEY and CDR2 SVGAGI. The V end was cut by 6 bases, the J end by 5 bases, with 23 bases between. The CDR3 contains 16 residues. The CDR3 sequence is CASRVKTTTTNNEQYF. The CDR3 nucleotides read TGTGCCAGCAGGGTAAAGACTACTACGACAAACAACGAGCAGTACTTC.

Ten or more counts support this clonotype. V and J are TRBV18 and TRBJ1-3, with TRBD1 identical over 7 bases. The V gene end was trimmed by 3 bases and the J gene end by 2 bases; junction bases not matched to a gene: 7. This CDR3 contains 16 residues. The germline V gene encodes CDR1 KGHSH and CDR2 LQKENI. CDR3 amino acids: CASSPDRPQAGNTIYF. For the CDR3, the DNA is TGTGCCAGCTCACCGGACAGGCCGCAGGCTGGAAACACCATATATTTT.

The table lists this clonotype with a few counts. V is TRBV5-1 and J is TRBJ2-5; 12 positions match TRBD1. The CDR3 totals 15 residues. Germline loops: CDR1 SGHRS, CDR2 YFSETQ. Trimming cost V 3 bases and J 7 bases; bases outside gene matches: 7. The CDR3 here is CASSSGTGGAATQYF. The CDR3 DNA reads TGCGCCAGCAGCTCCGGGACAGGGGGCGCAGCGACCCAGTACTTC.

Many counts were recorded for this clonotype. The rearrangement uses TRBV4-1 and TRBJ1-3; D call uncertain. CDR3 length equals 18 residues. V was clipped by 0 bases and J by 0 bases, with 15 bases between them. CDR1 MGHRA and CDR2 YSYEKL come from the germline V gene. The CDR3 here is CASSQDGPQSFSGNTIYF. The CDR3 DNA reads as TGCGCCAGCAGCCAAGATGGCCCGCAGAGCTTCTCTGGAAACACCATATATTTT.

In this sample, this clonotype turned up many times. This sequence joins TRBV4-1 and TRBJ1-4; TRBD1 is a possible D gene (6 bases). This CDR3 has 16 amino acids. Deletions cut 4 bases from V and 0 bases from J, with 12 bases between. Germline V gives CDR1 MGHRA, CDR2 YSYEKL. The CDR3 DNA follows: TGCGCCAGCAGCCCCGGACAGAGTGCAACTAATGAAAAACTGTTTTTT. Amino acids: CASSPGQSATNEKLFF.

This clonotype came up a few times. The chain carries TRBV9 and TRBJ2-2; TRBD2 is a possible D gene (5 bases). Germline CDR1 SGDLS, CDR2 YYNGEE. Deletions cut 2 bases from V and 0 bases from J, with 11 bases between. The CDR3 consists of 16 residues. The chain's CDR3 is CASSVYPSSNTGELFF. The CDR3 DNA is TGTGCCAGCAGCGTTTATCCTAGCTCGAACACCGGGGAGCTGTTTTTT.

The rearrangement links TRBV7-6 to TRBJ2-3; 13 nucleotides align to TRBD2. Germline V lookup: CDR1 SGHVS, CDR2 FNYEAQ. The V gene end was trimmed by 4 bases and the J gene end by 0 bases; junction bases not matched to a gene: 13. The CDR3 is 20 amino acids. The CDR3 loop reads CASSSILAGGIPTSTDTQYF. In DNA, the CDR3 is TGTGCCAGCAGCTCAATACTAGCGGGGGGGATACCCACTAGCACAGATACGCAGTATTTT. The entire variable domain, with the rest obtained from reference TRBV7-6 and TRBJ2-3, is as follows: GAGVSQSPRYKVTKRGQDVALRCDPISGHVSLYWYRQALGQGPEFLTYFNYEAQQDKSGLPNDRFSAERPEGSISTLTIQRTEQRDSAMYRCASSSILAGGIPTSTDTQYFGPGTRLTVL.

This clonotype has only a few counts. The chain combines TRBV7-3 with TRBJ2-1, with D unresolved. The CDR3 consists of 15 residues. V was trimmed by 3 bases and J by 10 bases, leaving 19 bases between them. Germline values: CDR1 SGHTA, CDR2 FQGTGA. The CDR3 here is CASSLRVGQSIEQFF. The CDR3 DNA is TGTGCCAGCAGCTTGCGCGTAGGGCAATCTATAGAGCAGTTCTTC.